This TCR beta chain comes out of a study of T cells in Graves' hyperthyroidism and ophthalmopathy. Notes on the study in general: Median prediction lead before ophthalmopathy onset was around 7 months with the model. Ophthalmopathy was distinguished from stable hyperthyroidism by 13 V-J signatures.

Trimming at V came to 1 base and at J to 7 bases, leaving 2 bases not matched to a gene. Germline loops: CDR1 LNHDA, CDR2 SQIVND (reference sequence). The CDR3 totals 15 residues. From RNA transcripts, TCR beta CDR3 regions were amplified. When the TCR CDR3 underwent first-round RT-PCR, the HTBI primer set was used. In TCRdb, the multiplex PCR reads were re-called with MiXCR into one record per CDR3 protein. Among about 290,000 distinct CDR3 sequences listed, 13% were seen once. This clonotype was recorded a few times. Its matching antigen is unknown. J is TRBJ2-1 and V is TRBV19; 12 nucleotides line up with TRBD2. Sequencing was done on a sample of blood. The clonotype originates from a woman in her 30s with Graves' hyperthyroidism that later progressed to Graves' ophthalmopathy. The chain's CDR3 is CASSIGLAGGNEQFF. Written as DNA, the CDR3 is TGTGCCAGTAGTATAGGGCTAGCGGGAGGGAATGAGCAGTTCTTC.